Reported below is one T cell receptor beta chain. V lost 4 bases, J lost 6 bases, and 16 bases stayed unmatched. The CDR3 spans 19 residues. Germline V CDR1 and CDR2: LGHDT, YNNKEL (reference sequence). This entry belongs to a study of blood T cell repertoires in COVID-19. Study-level information: The study drew acute and convalescent COVID-19 samples from the United States, Italy and Spain.

In the study's own analysis: Scientists estimated how many nucleated cells there were by amplifying reference gene primers. Repertoires were generated with immunoSEQ multiplex PCR, while TCRdb's copy carries only in-frame clones and drops some. That table furnishes V, J and clone size, whereas the DNA furnished D and trimming. This table has 150,000 to 200,000 clones, around 84% appearing once. The sequenced sample was peripheral blood. The sequence came from a human donor with acute or convalescent COVID-19. The donor label of this sample is uncertain. The J gene is TRBJ1-6, the V gene TRBV3-1 (or the pseudogene TRBV3-2), with 9 bases identical to TRBD1. In DNA, the CDR3 is TGTGCCAGCAGCCGCGAAATTCCTCGAACAGGGGGCCCTAATTCACCCCTCCACTTT. It specifies CASSREIPRTGGPNSPLHF.